The 20 T cell receptor beta chains in this list originate from one sample, sequenced in a study of cytotoxic CD8 clonotypes in ibrutinib-treated CLL. This table comes from immunoSEQ multiplex PCR, and its TCRdb copy is limited to in-frame clones, with some not included. This sample has 300,000 or so clones, with 67% found just once. The starting material was PBMCs, obtained after 36 months of ibrutinib treatment. The receptors were sampled from a human donor with chronic lymphocytic leukemia.

This chain connects TRBV10-2 to TRBJ2-2; 10 bases are a match to TRBD1. This CDR3 is 16 amino acids long. Germline V gene sequence: CDR1 WSHSY, CDR2 SAAADI. V was clipped by 9 bases and J by 6 bases; unmatched bases: 13. The CDR3 reads CASLTGGNRISGELFF. DNA for the CDR3: TGCGCCAGTTTGACAGGGGGCAATCGTATCTCCGGGGAGCTGTTTTTT.

The rearrangement joins TRBV5-1 to TRBJ2-1, with 9 positions matching TRBD1. The CDR3 is 15 residues long. V trimming: 3 bases; J trimming: 4 bases; junction bases outside the gene matches: 5. CDR1 SGHRS and CDR2 YFSETQ come from the germline V gene. Here the CDR3 DNA reads TGCGCCAGCAGCTCAACGGGACAGGGATACAATGAGCAGTTCTTC. This translates into CASSSTGQGYNEQFF.

This clone was counted between two and nine times. The chain couples TRBV4-1 to TRBJ1-2; D is ambiguous. The CDR3 covers 13 residues. The ends were cut back, 3 bases at V and 4 bases at J, with 9 bases in the middle. Germline V CDR1 and CDR2: MGHRA, YSYEKL. The CDR3 DNA sequence: TGCGCCAGCAGCCACGGAAGCCCCTATGGCTACACCTTC. Translated, it gives CASSHGSPYGYTF.

V usage is TRBV11-2 and J usage is TRBJ1-3, with D uncertain. The V and J ends lost 4 bases and 0 bases respectively, with 13 bases between them. Per the germline V gene, CDR1 is SGHAT and CDR2 is FQNNGV. The CDR3 has 16 residues. The CDR3 region is CASSSRTLYSGNTIYF. The CDR3 DNA is TGTGCCAGCAGCTCTCGCACTTTATACTCTGGAAACACCATATATTTT. The full variable domain, completed using reference TRBV11-2 and TRBJ1-3, is EAGVAQSPRYKIIEKRQSVAFWCNPISGHATLYWYQQILGQGPKLLIQFQNNGVVDDSQLPKDRFSAERLKGVDSTLKIQPAKLEDSAVYLCASSSRTLYSGNTIYFGEGSWLTVV.

This rearrangement joins TRBV6-6 to TRBJ1-5, with a possible D match to TRBD1 (5 bases). This CDR3 contains 16 residues. V was trimmed by 2 bases and J by 0 bases, leaving 11 bases between them. Germline V lookup: CDR1 MNHNY, CDR2 SVGAGI (reference sequence). For the CDR3, the DNA is TGTGCCAGCAGTTACGTAACAGGCGATAGCAATCAGCCCCAGCATTTT. It codes for CASSYVTGDSNQPQHF.

The V call is TRBV5-6, the J call TRBJ2-1; 11 nucleotides align to TRBD2. The CDR3 has 18 amino acids. V lost 2 bases, J lost 8 bases, and 15 bases stayed unmatched. Germline CDR1 reads SGHDT; CDR2 reads YYEEEE. The CDR3 DNA reads as TGTGCCAGCAGCTTATGGCTCCAACTAGCGGGAGACGACCATGAGCAGTTCTTC. Translating gives CASSLWLQLAGDDHEQFF.

The chain combines TRBV11-2 with TRBJ2-1; tentative D call: TRBD1 (6 bases). CDR3 length: 12 amino acids. Germline lookup yields CDR1 SGHAT and CDR2 FQNNGV. The germline V and J ends were trimmed by 2 bases and 7 bases, with 6 bases remaining between them. CDR3 DNA sequence: TGTGCCAGCAGCTTACAGGGGAATGAGCAGTTCTTC. As protein: CASSLQGNEQFF.

The gene calls are TRBV28 and TRBJ1-1; no reliable D call. CDR1 is MDHEN, CDR2 SYDVKM, per germline. The CDR3 runs to 11 residues. V lost 6 bases and J 9 bases, leaving 11 bases between the germline ends. The CDR3 loop is CASSLGPKAFF. CDR3 in DNA: TGTGCCAGCAGCCTCGGGCCAAAAGCTTTCTTT.

V and J are TRBV5-1 and TRBJ2-7, with 12 nucleotides matching TRBD2. Germline V CDR1 and CDR2: SGHRS, YFSETQ. The CDR3 contains 15 residues. V was pared by 3 bases and J by 7 bases, with 8 bases of the junction left unmatched. The DNA for the CDR3 is TGCGCCAGCAGCTACCGGACTAGCGGGAACCGGGAGCAGTACTTC. Translating gives CASSYRTSGNREQYF.

Only a few counts were recorded for this clone. The chain combines TRBV6-1 with TRBJ2-2; D remains ambiguous. Trimming removed 6 bases at V and 5 bases at J, with 7 bases between. Germline V CDR1 and CDR2: MNHNS, SASEGT. This CDR3 contains 12 residues. CDR3 sequence (DNA): TGTGCCAGCAGACCCTTTACCGGGGAGCTGTTTTTT. Amino acids: CASRPFTGELFF.

The chain is built from TRBV9 and TRBJ2-7; D ambiguous. Germline V gene lookup returns CDR1 SGDLS and CDR2 YYNGEE. V dropped 0 bases and J dropped 1 base, with 14 bases sitting between them. The CDR3 spans 16 residues. The CDR3 sequence is CASSVGGKSGSYEQYF. CDR3 coding DNA: TGTGCCAGCAGCGTAGGTGGGAAAAGTGGTTCCTACGAGCAGTACTTC.

V usage is TRBV6-6 and J usage is TRBJ2-7; 8 bases align to TRBD1. Germline values: CDR1 MNHNY, CDR2 SVGAGI (reference sequence). The CDR3 length is 15 residues. V gave up 5 bases and J gave up 3 bases; unmatched junction bases: 9. This chain's CDR3 is CASSARGQANYEQYF. The CDR3 coding sequence is TGTGCCAGCAGTGCGAGGGGACAGGCGAACTACGAGCAGTACTTC.

The chain couples TRBV7-6 to TRBJ2-5, with 9 bases lining up with TRBD1. The CDR3 covers 15 residues. V shed 5 bases and J 5 bases; nucleotides not matched to a gene: 9. Germline CDR1 SGHVS, CDR2 FNYEAQ. CDR3 amino acids: CASSPLNGQGETQYF. The CDR3 coding sequence is TGTGCCAGCAGCCCTCTAAACGGACAGGGGGAGACCCAGTACTTC.

The gene calls are TRBV29-1 and TRBJ2-7, with D perhaps matching TRBD2 (6 bases). Deletions cut 1 base from V and 4 bases from J, with 11 bases between. Germline loops: CDR1 SQVTM, CDR2 ANQGSEA. The length of the CDR3 is 13 residues. CDR3 sequence (DNA): TGCAGCGTTGAAGTGGGACGGGGGTACGAGCAGTACTTC. It codes for CSVEVGRGYEQYF.

The rearrangement uses TRBV9 and TRBJ2-3; 11 nucleotides match TRBD1. The length of the CDR3 is 16 residues. CDR1 and CDR2 (germline): SGDLS, YYNGEE. Losses at the gene ends were 4 bases for V and 0 bases for J; bases not matched to a gene: 4. In nucleotides, the CDR3 is TGTGCCAGCAGCCTCGGACAGGGGGCAAGCACAGATACGCAGTATTTT. Its protein is CASSLGQGASTDTQYF. The full variable domain, rest sourced from reference TRBV9 and TRBJ2-3, is DSGVTQTPKHLITATGQRVTLRCSPRSGDLSVYWYQQSLDQGLQFLIQYYNGEERAKGNILERFSAQQFPDLHSELNLSSLELGDSALYFCASSLGQGASTDTQYFGPGTRLTVL.

The V gene is TRBV5-4, the J gene TRBJ2-1, with D uncertain. Per germline, CDR1 SGHNT and CDR2 YYREEE (reference sequence). Trimming stripped 4 bases from V and 8 bases from J, with 4 bases between. The CDR3 has 10 residues. CDR3 DNA: TGTGCCAGCAGCGGTGATGAGCAGTTCTTC. Its protein product is CASSGDEQFF.

This clone appeared a single time. V and J are TRBV15 and TRBJ2-7; 8 bases line up with TRBD2. With 0 bases clipped from V and 6 bases from J, the junction kept 7 bases outside the gene matches. The CDR3 spans 15 residues. Germline V gene sequence: CDR1 LNHNV, CDR2 YYDKDF (reference sequence). The CDR3 region is CATSRDLSGSFEQYF. The CDR3 coding sequence is TGTGCCACCAGCAGAGATTTGAGCGGGAGTTTCGAGCAGTACTTC.

The genes are TRBV27 and TRBJ2-2; possibly TRBD2 for D (5 bases). CDR3 length equals 18 residues. Germline-derived CDR1 and CDR2 are MNHEY and SMNVEV (reference sequence). V was cut by 7 bases and J by 0 bases, with 21 bases left in between. CDR3 amino acids: CASTPVSVVGANTGELFF. Here the CDR3 DNA reads TGTGCCAGCACCCCCGTTTCGGTCGTGGGAGCGAACACCGGGGAGCTGTTTTTT.

The chain employs TRBV6-5 and TRBJ1-2; D call uncertain. This CDR3 has 12 residues. The germline CDR1 and CDR2 sequences are MNHEY and SVGAGI. With 2 bases removed from V and 4 bases from J, the gap between germline ends came to 5 bases. This chain's CDR3 is CASSYKGYGYTF. CDR3 nucleotide sequence: TGTGCCAGCAGTTACAAGGGCTATGGCTACACCTTC.

Concerning this clone: Other nucleotide sequences from this sample produce the same CDR3. J is TRBJ1-3 and V is TRBV7-9, with unresolved D. V gave up 2 bases and J gave up 0 bases, with 5 bases separating them. Looked up from germline, CDR1 is SEHNR and CDR2 is FQNEAQ (reference sequence). CDR3 length: 14 amino acids. The DNA for the CDR3 is TGTGCCAGCAGCTTACTAGGCTCTGGAAACACCATATATTTT. Residues: CASSLLGSGNTIYF. Full variable domain (remainder filled in from reference TRBV7-9 and TRBJ1-3): DTGVSQNPRHKITKRGQNVTFRCDPISEHNRLYWYRQTLGQGPEFLTYFQNEAQLEKSRLLSDRFSAERPKGSFSTLEIQRTEQGDSAMYLCASSLLGSGNTIYFGEGSWLTVV.